This is a list of T cell receptor beta chains from one sample in a study of T cell responses to AZD1222 COVID-19 vaccine. The assay was immunoSEQ multiplex PCR, and TCRdb's table has in-frame clones only and misses some. Of some 180,000 clones listed, roughly 92% are singletons. This specimen was peripheral blood, taken on day 0 of AZD1222 vaccination. These TCRs come from an adult in good health. Each CDR3 is given with its conserved first and last residue. Fields, in order: CDR3 DNA, CDR3 protein, V gene, D gene, J gene, clone size. A D gene is named only where the DNA matches it firmly. The size entry is marked missing in some rows and otherwise reads once, few, many or a size class.

cdr3_nt: TGTGCCACCAGTAGGCCAGGGGGAGATCAGCCCCAGCATTTT
cdr3_aa: CATSRPGGDQPQHF
v_call: TRBV15
d_call: TRBD1
j_call: TRBJ1-5
clone_size: once

cdr3_nt: TGCAGCGTTGAGACGGACTCCTATGGCTACACCTTC
cdr3_aa: CSVETDSYGYTF
v_call: TRBV29-1
d_call: .
j_call: TRBJ1-2
clone_size: .

cdr3_nt: TGTGCCAGCAGCCAAGAGCGGTTTGCTAATGAAAAACTGTTTTTT
cdr3_aa: CASSQERFANEKLFF
v_call: TRBV4-2
d_call: .
j_call: TRBJ1-4
clone_size: .

cdr3_nt: TGTGCCATCAGTGAGACAGAAAACGGACTTAATCAGCCCCAGCATTTT
cdr3_aa: CAISETENGLNQPQHF
v_call: TRBV10-3
d_call: .
j_call: TRBJ1-5
clone_size: .

cdr3_nt: TGTGCCAGCAGATCCTTTGCTGGAAACACCATATATTTT
cdr3_aa: CASRSFAGNTIYF
v_call: TRBV12-3/TRBV12-4
d_call: .
j_call: TRBJ1-3
clone_size: once

cdr3_nt: TGTGCCACCAGTGATAGGATAGGAAAACTGTTTTTT
cdr3_aa: CATSDRIGKLFF
v_call: TRBV24-1
d_call: .
j_call: TRBJ1-4
clone_size: .

cdr3_nt: TGTGCCAGCAGTCGCCAGGGGAACACCGGGGAGCTGTTTTTT
cdr3_aa: CASSRQGNTGELFF
v_call: TRBV7-3
d_call: .
j_call: TRBJ2-2
clone_size: few

cdr3_nt: TGTGCCAGCTCCTGGCGGTCCGGGAATGGCTACACCTTC
cdr3_aa: CASSWRSGNGYTF
v_call: TRBV7-9
d_call: .
j_call: TRBJ1-2
clone_size: .

cdr3_nt: TGTGCCAGCAGCTTGGAGTCCGTCAGGGGGAACACTGAAGCTTTCTTT
cdr3_aa: CASSLESVRGNTEAFF
v_call: TRBV7-9
d_call: .
j_call: TRBJ1-1
clone_size: .

cdr3_nt: TGTGTCAGAAGCTGTTGGGGGACGAGGGAAAAACTGTTTTTT
cdr3_aa: CVRSCWGTREKLFF
v_call: TRBV7-5
d_call: .
j_call: TRBJ1-4
clone_size: once

cdr3_nt: TGTGCCAGCAGTGACAGACGGAACACTGAAGCTTTCTTT
cdr3_aa: CASSDRRNTEAFF
v_call: TRBV6-1
d_call: .
j_call: TRBJ1-1
clone_size: .

cdr3_nt: TGCGCCAGCAGCCAATACCTTGGAACTGAAGCTTTCTTT
cdr3_aa: CASSQYLGTEAFF
v_call: TRBV4-1
d_call: .
j_call: TRBJ1-1
clone_size: .

cdr3_nt: TGTGCCAGCTCATCCGGGACAGTTTTCTCTGGAAACACCATATATTTT
cdr3_aa: CASSSGTVFSGNTIYF
v_call: TRBV18
d_call: TRBD1
j_call: TRBJ1-3
clone_size: once

cdr3_nt: TGTGCCACCAGCAGAGATTGGACTAGCGGGGGAGAAAATATCAACGAGCAGTACTTC
cdr3_aa: CATSRDWTSGGENINEQYF
v_call: TRBV15
d_call: TRBD2
j_call: TRBJ2-7
clone_size: .

cdr3_nt: TGTGCCAGCAGCTTGACGCGGGTAACGGGTAATGAAAAACTGTTTTTT
cdr3_aa: CASSLTRVTGNEKLFF
v_call: TRBV5-8
d_call: .
j_call: TRBJ1-4
clone_size: .

cdr3_nt: TGCGCCAGCAGCTTGGACAGGGGGTCGGAGCCCCAGCATTTT
cdr3_aa: CASSLDRGSEPQHF
v_call: TRBV5-1
d_call: TRBD1
j_call: TRBJ1-5
clone_size: .

cdr3_nt: TGCGCCAGCAGCTTGTTGGCGGGAGCCTACAATGAGCAGTTCTTC
cdr3_aa: CASSLLAGAYNEQFF
v_call: TRBV5-1
d_call: TRBD2
j_call: TRBJ2-1
clone_size: .

cdr3_nt: TGTGCCAGCAGCTTAAAGAGGGGACGGAATCAGCCCCAGCATTTT
cdr3_aa: CASSLKRGRNQPQHF
v_call: TRBV7-3
d_call: .
j_call: TRBJ1-5
clone_size: .

cdr3_nt: TGTGCCAGTAGTGAACAATTGGGGGACTTTGCTTATGGCTACACCTTC
cdr3_aa: CASSEQLGDFAYGYTF
v_call: TRBV19
d_call: .
j_call: TRBJ1-2
clone_size: .

cdr3_nt: TGTGCCAGCAGCCGGGACGGTAACACCGGGGAGCTGTTTTTT
cdr3_aa: CASSRDGNTGELFF
v_call: TRBV11-2
d_call: .
j_call: TRBJ2-2
clone_size: .

cdr3_nt: TGTGCCAGTAGTATTGGGGGAACTAATGAAAAACTGTTTTTT
cdr3_aa: CASSIGGTNEKLFF
v_call: TRBV19
d_call: .
j_call: TRBJ1-4
clone_size: .

cdr3_nt: TGTGCCAGCAGCTTGACAGTTTATCGGAACACTGAAGCTTTCTTT
cdr3_aa: CASSLTVYRNTEAFF
v_call: TRBV5-4
d_call: .
j_call: TRBJ1-1
clone_size: .

cdr3_nt: TGTGCCAGCAGTGGTAGGGGAGGTACTGAAGCTTTCTTT
cdr3_aa: CASSGRGGTEAFF
v_call: TRBV2
d_call: .
j_call: TRBJ1-1
clone_size: .

cdr3_nt: TGTGCTAGTGGTCGGAGCGGGGGGGTTTTAGATACGCAGTATTTT
cdr3_aa: CASGRSGGVLDTQYF
v_call: TRBV12-5
d_call: TRBD2
j_call: TRBJ2-3
clone_size: .

cdr3_nt: TGTGTCAGAAGCCCCCCCCGATCTAACTATGGCTACACCTTC
cdr3_aa: CVRSPPRSNYGYTF
v_call: TRBV7-5
d_call: .
j_call: TRBJ1-2
clone_size: .

cdr3_nt: TGTGCCAGCTCACCGGGACAGGGGGAAGAGCAGTACTTC
cdr3_aa: CASSPGQGEEQYF
v_call: TRBV18
d_call: TRBD1
j_call: TRBJ2-7
clone_size: .

cdr3_nt: TGTGCCAGTACCTCAGGGGCCATCTCCTACAATGAGCAGTTCTTC
cdr3_aa: CASTSGAISYNEQFF
v_call: TRBV19
d_call: .
j_call: TRBJ2-1
clone_size: .

cdr3_nt: TGTGCCAGTAGTATAAGGGGGAAATCGGGCAATCAGCCCCAGCATTTT
cdr3_aa: CASSIRGKSGNQPQHF
v_call: TRBV19
d_call: .
j_call: TRBJ1-5
clone_size: .

cdr3_nt: TGTGCCAGCAGCTTAAGACGGAATTCACCCCTCCACTTT
cdr3_aa: CASSLRRNSPLHF
v_call: TRBV13
d_call: .
j_call: TRBJ1-6
clone_size: once

cdr3_nt: TGCGCCAGCAGCTTTGGGAGGGGCTGGACCGGGGAGCTGTTTTTT
cdr3_aa: CASSFGRGWTGELFF
v_call: TRBV5-1
d_call: TRBD2
j_call: TRBJ2-2
clone_size: .

cdr3_nt: TGTGCCAGCAGTTTGACAGGCCTAGGTCTTAATTCACCCCTCCACTTT
cdr3_aa: CASSLTGLGLNSPLHF
v_call: TRBV7-2
d_call: .
j_call: TRBJ1-6
clone_size: .

cdr3_nt: TGTGCCAGCAGCCAACCCGGGACAGGGAGTGGAAGAGGCACAGATACGCAGTATTTT
cdr3_aa: CASSQPGTGSGRGTDTQYF
v_call: TRBV14
d_call: TRBD1
j_call: TRBJ2-3
clone_size: .

cdr3_nt: TGTGCCAGCAGCTTAAGACAGTCCATCGGGGAGCTGTTTTTT
cdr3_aa: CASSLRQSIGELFF
v_call: TRBV7-2
d_call: .
j_call: TRBJ2-2
clone_size: .

cdr3_nt: TGTGCCAGCTCACACTCGAACAGGGTCTCCTATAATTCACCCCTCCACTTT
cdr3_aa: CASSHSNRVSYNSPLHF
v_call: TRBV7-8
d_call: .
j_call: TRBJ1-6
clone_size: .

cdr3_nt: TGTGCCAGCAGCGTAGTCGGGGGGTTTGACACCATATATTTT
cdr3_aa: CASSVVGGFDTIYF
v_call: TRBV9
d_call: .
j_call: TRBJ1-3
clone_size: .